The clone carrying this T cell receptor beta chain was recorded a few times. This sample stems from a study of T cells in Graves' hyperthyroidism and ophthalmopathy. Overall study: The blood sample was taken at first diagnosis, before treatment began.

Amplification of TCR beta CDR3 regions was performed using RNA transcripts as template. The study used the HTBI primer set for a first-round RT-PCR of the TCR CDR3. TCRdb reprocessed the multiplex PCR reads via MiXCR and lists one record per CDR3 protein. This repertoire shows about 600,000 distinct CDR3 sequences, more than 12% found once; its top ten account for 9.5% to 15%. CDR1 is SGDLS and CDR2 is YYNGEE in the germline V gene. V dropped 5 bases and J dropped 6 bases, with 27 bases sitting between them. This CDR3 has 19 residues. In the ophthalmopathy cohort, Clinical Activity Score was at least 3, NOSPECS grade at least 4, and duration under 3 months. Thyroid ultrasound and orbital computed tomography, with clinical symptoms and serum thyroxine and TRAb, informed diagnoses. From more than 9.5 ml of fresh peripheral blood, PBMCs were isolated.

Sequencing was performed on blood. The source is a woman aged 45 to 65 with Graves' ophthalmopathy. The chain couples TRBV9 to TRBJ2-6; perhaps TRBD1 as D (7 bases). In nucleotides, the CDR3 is TGTGCCAGCAGTGCCACACGGGGGACAGACAAAAAACCGGCCAACGTCCTGACTTTC. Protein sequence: CASSATRGTDKKPANVLTF.